Below are 29 T cell receptor beta chains sequenced from a single sample in a study of blood T cell repertoires in COVID-19. The repertoire was sequenced with immunoSEQ multiplex PCR; TCRdb's copy has only in-frame clones and lacks some. Here the sample spans over 150,000 clones, approximately 88% being singletons. The specimen sequenced was peripheral blood. The receptors originated from a woman in her sixties or seventies who had recovered from COVID-19.

The chain carries TRBV7-3 and TRBJ2-7, with D perhaps matching TRBD2 (5 bases). Germline CDR1 and CDR2: SGHTA and FQGTGA. CDR3 length equals 14 residues. Trimming took off 5 bases at V and 5 bases at J, with 16 bases between the two ends. The CDR3 spells CASSPDPGTNEQYF. The CDR3 DNA is TGTGCCAGCAGCCCGGATCCGGGAACGAACGAGCAGTACTTC.

The chain has TRBV30 and TRBJ1-1; TRBD1 is a possible D gene (5 bases). Germline-derived CDR1 and CDR2 are GTSNPN and SVGIG (reference sequence). Between the trimmed V and J ends, which lost 3 bases and 0 bases, there was a span of 14 bases. This CDR3 is built from 15 residues. The chain's CDR3 is CAWSRVDVLNTEAFF. CDR3 nucleotide sequence: TGTGCCTGGAGCAGGGTGGACGTGCTGAACACTGAAGCTTTCTTT.

The gene calls are TRBV3-1 (or the pseudogene TRBV3-2) and TRBJ1-1; D uncertain. The CDR3 has 13 amino acids. V lost 2 bases and J lost 4, with 8 bases in between. CDR1 and CDR2 from the germline V gene are LGHDT and YNNKEL (reference sequence). The CDR3 protein is CASSQQRSTEAFF. The CDR3, as DNA: TGTGCCAGCAGCCAACAACGGAGCACTGAAGCTTTCTTT.

This sequence joins TRBV7-3 and TRBJ2-1, with 8 positions matching TRBD1. The CDR3 has 15 amino acids. V shed 6 bases and J 4 bases; nucleotides not matched to a gene: 8. Germline V gives CDR1 SGHTA, CDR2 FQGTGA. The CDR3 is CASRGPGQEYNEQFF. In DNA, the CDR3 is TGTGCCAGCAGGGGACCGGGACAGGAATACAATGAGCAGTTCTTC.

This clone was detected once. The chain links TRBV28 to TRBJ2-5, with 10 bases lining up with TRBD1. Germline loops: CDR1 MDHEN, CDR2 SYDVKM. The trim removed 6 bases at V and 7 bases at J, leaving 8 bases unmatched. This CDR3 contains 14 residues. CDR3 in DNA: TGTGCCAGCAGGGCGACAGGGGGCATGGGGACCCAGTACTTC. It is translated as CASRATGGMGTQYF.

V is TRBV9 and J is TRBJ2-3; the match to TRBD2 covers 9 bases. J gave up 0 bases and V 6 bases, and 2 bases lay outside the gene matches. Germline V lookup: CDR1 SGDLS, CDR2 YYNGEE. The CDR3 contains 14 residues. The CDR3 loop is CASKGLASTDTQYF. CDR3 sequence (DNA): TGTGCCAGCAAGGGACTAGCAAGCACAGATACGCAGTATTTT.

The sample holds many counts of this clone. The chain joins TRBV11-2 to TRBJ2-7; TRBD1 aligns across 7 bases. Germline V gene sequence: CDR1 SGHAT, CDR2 FQNNGV. Trimming at V came to 5 bases and at J to 0 bases, leaving 13 bases not matched to a gene. The CDR3 sequence is 17 residues long. The CDR3 sequence: CASSPRLKGTDSYEQYF. The CDR3 DNA reads as TGTGCCAGCAGCCCCCGTCTTAAAGGGACAGACTCCTACGAGCAGTACTTC.

The V gene is TRBV7-2, the J gene TRBJ1-1; D unclear. Deletions cut 3 bases from V and 4 bases from J, with 9 bases between. CDR3 length equals 13 residues. Germline CDR1 SGHTA, CDR2 FQGNSA. The CDR3, as DNA: TGTGCCAGCAGCTTGGCTGTTGTCACTGAAGCTTTCTTT. This codes for CASSLAVVTEAFF.

This chain joins TRBV28 and TRBJ1-1; perhaps TRBD1 as D (6 bases). This CDR3 comprises 15 residues. Germline-derived CDR1 and CDR2 are MDHEN and SYDVKM. Here the CDR3 DNA reads TGTGTCACAGCGGGACTACGGGGGCTGAGGGCTGAAGCTTTCTTT. Translated: CVTAGLRGLRAEAFF.

This sequence joins TRBV28 and TRBJ1-5; D unresolved. The germline V gene encodes CDR1 MDHEN and CDR2 SYDVKM. The CDR3 has 12 residues. Trimming removed 4 bases at V and 7 bases at J, with 8 bases between. CDR3 in DNA: TGTGCCAGCAGTTCCCCCTTCCAGCCCCAGCATTTT. It encodes CASSSPFQPQHF.

The V call is TRBV4-1, the J call TRBJ2-6, with 7 bases lining up with TRBD2. Germline values: CDR1 MGHRA, CDR2 YSYEKL. The length of the CDR3 is 21 residues. The V and J ends lost 6 bases and 0 bases, in that order; junction bases with no gene match: 20. The CDR3 DNA is TGCGCCAGCAGTCACAGCATTAGGGGAGGGCTGGTTAACTCTGGGGCCAACGTCCTGACTTTC. Its translation is CASSHSIRGGLVNSGANVLTF.

This clone was found once. The chain links TRBV9 to TRBJ1-2, with D maybe TRBD1 (5 bases). Germline lookup yields CDR1 SGDLS and CDR2 YYNGEE. This CDR3 has 15 residues. The V end was cut by 3 bases, the J end by 7 bases, with 19 bases between. CDR3 sequence: CASSDAGSSMIGYTF. In DNA, the CDR3 is TGTGCCAGCAGCGATGCAGGGTCCTCTATGATTGGCTACACCTTC.

This chain links TRBV19 with TRBJ2-3, with D uncertain. Trimming cost V 7 bases and J 0 bases, with 11 bases left between them. Looked up from germline, CDR1 is LNHDA and CDR2 is SQIVND (reference sequence). CDR3 length equals 14 residues. CDR3 region: CASKETLSTDTQYF. The CDR3 DNA reads TGTGCCAGTAAGGAGACCCTGAGCACAGATACGCAGTATTTT.

The rearrangement uses TRBV6-2 or TRBV6-3 and TRBJ1-6, with D perhaps matching TRBD1 (6 bases). The germline V and J ends were trimmed by 5 bases and 0 bases, with 8 bases remaining between them. Per the germline V gene, CDR1 is MNHEY and CDR2 is SVGEGT. The CDR3 totals 15 residues. In DNA, the CDR3 is TGTGCCAGCAGTACGGACAGCTCCTATAATTCACCCCTCCACTTT. Its protein is CASSTDSSYNSPLHF.

The chain links TRBV6-6 to TRBJ1-2; D call uncertain. Trimming pared 1 base from V and 2 bases from J, leaving 8 bases between. The CDR3 has 14 amino acids. Germline loops: CDR1 MNHNY, CDR2 SVGAGI (reference sequence). The CDR3 sequence is CASSYLPGNYGYTF. The DNA for the CDR3 is TGTGCCAGCAGTTACTTACCCGGGAACTATGGCTACACCTTC.

The chain employs TRBV9 and TRBJ2-5; D remains unclear. From germline, CDR1 is SGDLS and CDR2 YYNGEE. V gave up 6 bases and J gave up 4 bases, with 7 bases separating them. CDR3 size: 11 residues. The CDR3 loop reads CASIYPETQYF. The CDR3 DNA follows: TGTGCCAGCATCTACCCAGAGACCCAGTACTTC.

The chain recombines TRBV7-2 with TRBJ1-1; unclear D gene. CDR3 length equals 10 residues. CDR1 and CDR2 from the germline V gene are SGHTA and FQGNSA. Trimming cost V 5 bases and J 10 bases, with 8 bases left between them. CDR3 sequence: CASSAILAFF. The CDR3 coding sequence is TGTGCCAGCAGCGCAATACTAGCTTTCTTT. Combining the CDR3 with reference TRBV7-2 and TRBJ1-1 gives the whole variable domain GAGVSQSPSNKVTEKGKDVELRCDPISGHTALYWYRQSLGQGLEFLIYFQGNSAPDKSGLPSDRFSAERTGGSVSTLTIQRTQQEDSAVYLCASSAILAFFGQGTRLTVV.

This sequence joins TRBV6-1 and TRBJ1-3; unclear D gene. The CDR3 length is 14 residues. The V and J ends lost 2 bases and 1 base respectively, with 6 bases between them. Germline V lookup: CDR1 MNHNS, CDR2 SASEGT. CDR3: CASSERSSGNTIYF. The CDR3 nucleotides read TGTGCCAGCAGTGAACGTAGTTCTGGAAACACCATATATTTT.

This chain connects TRBV11-2 to TRBJ2-7; D gene unclear. The CDR3 is 13 residues long. Trimming took off 3 bases at V and 0 bases at J, with 6 bases between the two ends. Per germline, CDR1 SGHAT and CDR2 FQNNGV. The CDR3 protein is CASSFSGSYEQYF. The CDR3 nucleotides read TGTGCCAGCAGCTTTTCCGGCTCCTACGAGCAGTACTTC.

The chain is built from TRBV6-4 and TRBJ2-1; 9 nucleotides align to TRBD2. CDR3 size: 16 residues. Germline V gene sequence: CDR1 MRHNA, CDR2 SNTAGT. V trimming: 5 bases; J trimming: 10 bases; junction bases outside the gene matches: 15. CDR3 amino acids: CASSPSGTSLVSEQFF. The CDR3, as DNA: TGTGCCAGCAGTCCTAGCGGGACTTCGCTGGTTTCGGAGCAGTTCTTC.

This chain joins TRBV12-5 and TRBJ2-7; TRBD2 agrees at 8 bases. The CDR3 totals 15 residues. Germline loops: CDR1 LGHNT, CDR2 FRNRAP. V gave up 7 bases and J gave up 0 bases; unmatched junction bases: 8. For the CDR3, the DNA is TGTGCTAGTGACCCCACGGGAGGGGTCTCCTACGAGCAGTACTTC. Translated, it gives CASDPTGGVSYEQYF.

The CDR3 coding sequence is TGCGCCAGCAGCTGGGTGGGGACAGGGTACAATGAGCAGTTCTTC. Protein sequence: CASSWVGTGYNEQFF. The chain couples TRBV5-1 to TRBJ2-1, with 9 nucleotides matching TRBD1. The CDR3 is made up of 15 amino acids. In germline, CDR1 is SGHRS, CDR2 YFSETQ. The V and J ends lost 3 bases and 4 bases, in that order; junction bases with no gene match: 5.

The chain couples TRBV4-1 to TRBJ2-1; 8 nucleotides align to TRBD2. There are 15 residues in the CDR3. Germline trimming cut 0 bases from V and 4 bases from J; bases unmatched to any gene: 2. The germline gives CDR1 MGHRA, CDR2 YSYEKL. The CDR3 DNA follows: TGCGCCAGCAGCCAAGAACGGGGGGGTTACAATGAGCAGTTCTTC. As protein: CASSQERGGYNEQFF.

The J gene is TRBJ1-6, the V gene TRBV5-4, with no clear D. Trimming cost V 4 bases and J 7 bases, with 9 bases left between them. CDR1 is SGHNT and CDR2 is YYREEE in the germline V gene (reference sequence). The CDR3 extends over 13 amino acids. Here the CDR3 reads CASSPRVNSPLHF. The CDR3 DNA reads TGTGCCAGCAGCCCACGGGTAAATTCACCCCTCCACTTT.

The chain uses TRBV5-1 and TRBJ2-7; 7 bases are shared with TRBD1. The CDR3 covers 13 residues. CDR1 SGHRS and CDR2 YFSETQ come from the germline V gene. The ends lost 2 bases at V and 3 bases at J; junction bases unmatched: 2. CDR3 sequence: CASSFRDSYEQYF. CDR3 nucleotides: TGCGCCAGCAGCTTCCGGGACAGCTACGAGCAGTACTTC.

This chain connects TRBV10-1 to TRBJ2-5, with TRBD1 matching 7 bases. The CDR3 spans 14 residues. Germline CDR1 is WNHNN and CDR2 is SYGVQD (reference sequence). V lost 4 bases to trimming and J lost 5 bases; unmatched junction nucleotides: 7. The CDR3 loop is CASSGGGLGETQYF. CDR3 bases: TGCGCCAGCAGTGGAGGGGGCCTCGGGGAGACCCAGTACTTC.

The chain couples TRBV5-6 to TRBJ1-4; possibly TRBD1 for D (6 bases). This CDR3 is 14 amino acids long. CDR1 is SGHDT, CDR2 YYEEEE, per germline. Trimming cost V 4 bases and J 2 bases, with 9 bases left between them. CDR3 residues: CASSPGVTNEKLFF. Written as DNA, the CDR3 is TGTGCCAGCAGCCCAGGGGTTACTAATGAAAAACTGTTTTTT.

The chain recombines TRBV18 with TRBJ1-6; tentative D call: TRBD1 (6 bases). Germline V gene lookup returns CDR1 KGHSH and CDR2 LQKENI. Trimming took 4 bases from V and 10 from J, leaving 20 bases between them. CDR3 length: 16 amino acids. The CDR3 protein is CASSLQDSSGGSPLHF. DNA of the CDR3: TGTGCCAGCTCACTTCAGGACAGTTCCGGCGGGTCACCCCTCCACTTT.

The chain has TRBV4-2 and TRBJ2-1, with D perhaps TRBD1 (6 bases). CDR1 LGHNA and CDR2 YNFKEQ come from the germline V gene. V gave up 4 bases and J gave up 6 bases, with 25 bases separating them. This CDR3 contains 18 residues. The CDR3 is CASSLSGPQGRGANEQFF. The DNA of the CDR3 is TGTGCCAGCAGCCTCAGTGGTCCCCAGGGCAGGGGAGCCAATGAGCAGTTCTTC.